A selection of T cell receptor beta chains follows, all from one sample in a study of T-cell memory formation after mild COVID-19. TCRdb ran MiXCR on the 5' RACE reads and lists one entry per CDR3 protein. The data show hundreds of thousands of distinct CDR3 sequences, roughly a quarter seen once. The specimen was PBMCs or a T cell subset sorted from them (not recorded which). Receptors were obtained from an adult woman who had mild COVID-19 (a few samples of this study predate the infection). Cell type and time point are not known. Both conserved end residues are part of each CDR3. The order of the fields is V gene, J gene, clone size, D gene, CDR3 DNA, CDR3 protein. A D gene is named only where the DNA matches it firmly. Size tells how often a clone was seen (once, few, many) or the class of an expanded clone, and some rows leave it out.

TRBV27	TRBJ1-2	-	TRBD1	TGTGCCAGCATCCATCGACAGGGGTGGAACTATGGCTACACCTTC	CASIHRQGWNYGYTF
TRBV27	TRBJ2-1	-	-	TGTGCCAGCAGTTTGGACAGATGGAGGGAGCAGTTCTTC	CASSLDRWREQFF
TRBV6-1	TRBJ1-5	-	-	TGTGCCAGCAGTGAAATCCCCCAGCCCCAGCATTTT	CASSEIPQPQHF
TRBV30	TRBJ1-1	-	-	TGTGCCTGGAGGACCCAGGGCTCGTCCGGGACTGAAGCTTTCTTT	CAWRTQGSSGTEAFF
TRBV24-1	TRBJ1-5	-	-	TGTGCCACCAGTGATCAAAGAGGAGTTCGACCCCAGCATTTT	CATSDQRGVRPQHF
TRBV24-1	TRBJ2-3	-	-	TGTGCCACCAGTGAGATCGGGGACGGGACGCAGTATTTT	CATSEIGDGTQYF
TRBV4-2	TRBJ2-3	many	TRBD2	TGTGCCAGCAGCCAAGATAGGACTAGCGGGAGAGGGGTGTATTTT	CASSQDRTSGRGVYF
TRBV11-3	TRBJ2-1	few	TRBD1	TGTGCCAGCAGCTTACAGGGGGCGCAGGGATACAATGAGCAGTTCTTC	CASSLQGAQGYNEQFF
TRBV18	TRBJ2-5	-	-	TGTGCCAGCTCACCAACCTCACTAGAGACCCAGTACTTC	CASSPTSLETQYF
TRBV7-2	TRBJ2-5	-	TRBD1	TGTGCCAGCAGCAATAGGGGACAGGGGGCGTGGGAGACCCAGTACTTC	CASSNRGQGAWETQYF
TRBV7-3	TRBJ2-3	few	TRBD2	TGTGCCAGCAGCTCGGGGAGGGCAGATACGCAGTATTTT	CASSSGRADTQYF
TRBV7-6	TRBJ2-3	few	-	TGTGCCAGCAGCTTAACCCCCTCGCTCAGAACAGATACGCAGTATTTT	CASSLTPSLRTDTQYF
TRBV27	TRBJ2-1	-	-	TGTGCCAGCAGTTTCCCCTCTACGGGTGAGCAGTTCTTC	CASSFPSTGEQFF
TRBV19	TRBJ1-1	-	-	TGTGCCAGTAGTATAGTATCCGGGAACACTGAAGCTTTCTTT	CASSIVSGNTEAFF
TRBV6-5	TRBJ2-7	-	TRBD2	TGTGCCAGCAGACCTCGTAGCGGGACCTTTGGCGGCGAGCAGTACTTC	CASRPRSGTFGGEQYF
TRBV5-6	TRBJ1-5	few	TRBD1	TGTGCCAGCAGTAGGGGGCATGGCAATCAGCCCCAGCATTTT	CASSRGHGNQPQHF
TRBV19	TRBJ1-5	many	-	TGTGCCAGTAGTATAAACCATAATCAGCCCCAGCATTTT	CASSINHNQPQHF
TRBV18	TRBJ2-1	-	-	TGTGCCAGCTCACCAGGGGGGCTGGCCTACAATGAGCAGTTCTTC	CASSPGGLAYNEQFF
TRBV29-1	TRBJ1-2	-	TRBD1	TGCAGCGTAGTGGACAGGGTTGCTGGCTACACCTTC	CSVVDRVAGYTF
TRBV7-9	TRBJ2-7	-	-	TGTGCCAGCAGCGCGGGACAGTTTGAGCAGTACTTC	CASSAGQFEQYF
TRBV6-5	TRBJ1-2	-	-	TGTGCCACCCTCGTCCACGGGACTAGGCGTTATGGCTACACCTTC	CATLVHGTRRYGYTF
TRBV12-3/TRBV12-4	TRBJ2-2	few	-	TGTGCCAGCAGGGTGTGGGGAGCCAGAGCTTTGGAGCTGTTTTTT	CASRVWGARALELFF
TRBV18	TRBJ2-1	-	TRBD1	TGTGCCAGCTCTGGGGCCCCCGGGACAGGGATGGATGAGCAGTTCTTC	CASSGAPGTGMDEQFF
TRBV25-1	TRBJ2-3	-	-	TGTGCCAGCTCCCAGACTGCGGATACGCAGTATTTT	CASSQTADTQYF
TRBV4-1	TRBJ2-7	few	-	TGCGCCAGCAGCCAAGATTTAGTCCGGGCCCCCTACGAGCAGTACTTC	CASSQDLVRAPYEQYF
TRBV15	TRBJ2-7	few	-	TGTGCCACCAGCAGAGGTAAACTTGGGGCGGTGTACGAGCAGTACTTC	CATSRGKLGAVYEQYF
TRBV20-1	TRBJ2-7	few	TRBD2	TGCAGTGCTAGTGGGCGGGAGAGGTACGAGCAGTACTTC	CSASGRERYEQYF
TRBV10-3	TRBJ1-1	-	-	TGTGCCATCAGTGACTTCACGAACACTGAAGCTTTCTTT	CAISDFTNTEAFF
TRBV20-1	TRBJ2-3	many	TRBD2	TGCAGTGCTACGACTAGCGGGGAACCAGATACGCAGTATTTT	CSATTSGEPDTQYF
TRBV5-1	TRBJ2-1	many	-	TGCGCCAGCAGCTTAGATTCCAATGAGCAGTTCTTC	CASSLDSNEQFF
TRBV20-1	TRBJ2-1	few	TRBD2	TGCAGTGCTAGTTTCACCGGGAGGGCCTACAATGAGCAGTTCTTC	CSASFTGRAYNEQFF
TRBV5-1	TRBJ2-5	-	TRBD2	TGCGCCAGCAGCTTGGGACTACTAGCGGGGAAAGAGACCCAGTACTTC	CASSLGLLAGKETQYF
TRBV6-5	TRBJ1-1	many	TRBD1	TGTGCCAGCAGTGACAGGGGAACTGAAGCTTTCTTT	CASSDRGTEAFF
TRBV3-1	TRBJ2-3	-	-	TGTGCCAGCAGCGAGTACGGGATAACAGATACGCAGTATTTT	CASSEYGITDTQYF
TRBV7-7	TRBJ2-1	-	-	TGTGCCAGCAGCCCCTGGGGGACTGGGCAGTTCTTC	CASSPWGTGQFF
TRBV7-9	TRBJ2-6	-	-	TGTGCCAGCAGCTTAGGGGTTGGACCGACCTCTGGGGCCAACGTCCTGACTTTC	CASSLGVGPTSGANVLTF
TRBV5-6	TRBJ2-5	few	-	TGTGCCAGCAGCTTAGGTCCCCAGACCCAGTACTTC	CASSLGPQTQYF